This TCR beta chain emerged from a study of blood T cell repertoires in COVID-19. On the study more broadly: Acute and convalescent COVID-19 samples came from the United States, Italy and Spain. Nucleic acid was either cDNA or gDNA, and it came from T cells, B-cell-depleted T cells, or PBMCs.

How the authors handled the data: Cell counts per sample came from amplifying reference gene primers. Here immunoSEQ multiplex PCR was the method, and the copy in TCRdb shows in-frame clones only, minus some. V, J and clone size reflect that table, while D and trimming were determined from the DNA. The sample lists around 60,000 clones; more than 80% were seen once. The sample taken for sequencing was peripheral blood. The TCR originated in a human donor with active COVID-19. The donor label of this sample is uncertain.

CDR3 nucleotides: TGTGCCACCAGCAGAGATTTTCGGACGAGACAGGGCCCTTCGTTGAGCTACACCTTC. It encodes CATSRDFRTRQGPSLSYTF. The V and J genes are TRBV15 and TRBJ1-2, with 7 bases lining up with TRBD1. Looked up from germline, CDR1 is LNHNV and CDR2 is YYDKDF (reference sequence). Unmatched junction bases numbered 22, after V lost 0 bases and J lost 9 bases. The CDR3 length is 19 residues.